Sequencing of this T cell receptor (beta chain) was carried out in a study of shared clonotypes between healthy human individuals. All participating donors were Caucasian adults from Nashville, Tennessee. Original data processing: Quality scores were absent from the junction-only immunoSEQ sequences, so filtering differed. The data were produced by immunoSEQ multiplex PCR, yet TCRdb's version contains in-frame clones alone and is incomplete. V and J calls and clone size are given by that table; D and trimming were obtained from the DNA. The sample contains about 2.5 million clones, less than 95% of which appear only once. Germline V gene lookup returns CDR1 MGHDK and CDR2 SYGVNS. Trimming cost V 2 bases and J 8 bases, with 16 bases left between them. This CDR3 comprises 15 residues. A single count supports this clone.

The receptor was derived from a man younger than 35 in good health. Some clones in this sample may be carry-over from other donors' samples. The sequenced sample consisted of naive CD4+ T cells from PBMCs. The subset is: CD45RA+ positively selected. V and J are TRBV25-1 and TRBJ2-1; weak D call: TRBD1 (6 bases). CDR3 region: CASSEGGRVWDEQFF. In DNA, the CDR3 is TGTGCCAGCAGTGAAGGGGGCAGGGTGTGGGATGAGCAGTTCTTC.